This T cell receptor beta chain was obtained from a study of T cell repertoires in cytomegalovirus infection. Study background: Signatures in public TCR beta sequences pointed to both CMV infection and matching HLA type. Regarding the study as a whole: Based on cumulative public TCR beta family frequency, carriers of CMV plus the relevant HLA were identified. Dominating the ex vivo response were HLA-C-restricted CMV-specific TCR beta clonotypes.

TCRdb analysed the reads with MiXCR anew, one entry per CDR3 protein. The sample has under 800,000 distinct CDR3 sequences; approximately 25% are singletons. With respect to this clonotype: Its antigen is as yet unknown.

This receptor was obtained from a human donor in good health (CMV status not recorded). Some clones in this sample may be carry-over from other donors' samples. Source material: CD8+ T cells from PBMCs.

Here the CDR3 reads CASTAAGRSEQFF. The CDR3 bases are TGCGCCAGCACCGCGGCCGGGCGGAGTGAGCAGTTCTTC. The V call is TRBV10-2, the J call TRBJ2-1; D is unclear. The CDR3 has 13 residues. Germline V gene lookup returns CDR1 WSHSY and CDR2 SAAADI. V was pared by 7 bases and J by 9 bases, with 16 bases between.